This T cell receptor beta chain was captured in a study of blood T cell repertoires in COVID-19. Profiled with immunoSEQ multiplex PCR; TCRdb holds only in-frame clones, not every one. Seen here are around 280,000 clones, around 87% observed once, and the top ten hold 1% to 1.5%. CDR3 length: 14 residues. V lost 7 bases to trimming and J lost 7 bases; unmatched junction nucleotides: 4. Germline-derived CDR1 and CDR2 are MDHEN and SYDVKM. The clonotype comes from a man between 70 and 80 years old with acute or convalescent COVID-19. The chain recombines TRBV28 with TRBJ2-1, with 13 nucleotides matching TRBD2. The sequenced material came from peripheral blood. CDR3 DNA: TGTGCCAGCAAAACTAGCGGGGGGGGTAATGAGCAGTTCTTC. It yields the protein CASKTSGGGNEQFF.